A single sample gave rise to the 25 T cell receptor beta chains below, sequenced in a study of shared clonotypes between healthy human individuals. Profiled with immunoSEQ multiplex PCR; TCRdb holds only in-frame clones, not every one. The sample holds a few million clones, 93% seen once. Material: naive CD4+ T cells from PBMCs. Subset reported: CD45RA+ positively selected. These TCRs come from a man younger than 35 in good health. Some clones in this sample may be carry-over from other donors' samples.

The chain couples TRBV4-2 to TRBJ1-2; D ambiguous. The V and J ends lost 1 base and 0 bases respectively, with 6 bases between them. This CDR3 is 14 amino acids long. CDR1 is LGHNA, CDR2 YNFKEQ, per germline. CDR3 DNA sequence: TGTGCCAGCAGCCAAGTTGCAGCTAACTATGGCTACACCTTC. Its translation: CASSQVAANYGYTF.

The chain links TRBV18 to TRBJ1-1; D might be TRBD1 (6 bases). The V end was cut by 8 bases, the J end by 4 bases, with 20 bases between. Looked up from germline, CDR1 is KGHSH and CDR2 is LQKENI. The CDR3 totals 15 residues. The CDR3 sequence: CASRIVDSTSTEAFF. Here the CDR3 DNA reads TGTGCCAGCAGGATTGTGGACAGCACTAGCACTGAAGCTTTCTTT.

For the CDR3, the DNA is TGCGCCAGCAGCTTGATGGTTTCTAGCGGGAGTGCGGAGACCCAGTACTTC. It is translated as CASSLMVSSGSAETQYF. The rearrangement links TRBV5-1 to TRBJ2-5; 10 bases align to TRBD2. V lost 1 base and J lost 5; bases outside the gene matches: 11. The length of the CDR3 is 17 residues. Looked up from germline, CDR1 is SGHRS and CDR2 is YFSETQ.

CDR3: CASPKGQGGNTEAFF. Here the CDR3 DNA reads TGTGCCAGCCCGAAGGGCCAGGGGGGGAACACTGAAGCTTTCTTT. The chain uses TRBV6-1 and TRBJ1-1; 7 bases line up with TRBD1. The V gene end was trimmed by 8 bases and the J gene end by 1 base; junction bases not matched to a gene: 10. This CDR3 region has 15 residues. The germline V gene encodes CDR1 MNHNS and CDR2 SASEGT.

As for this clone: Other nucleotide sequences from this sample produce the same CDR3. The gene calls are TRBV5-1 and TRBJ1-1; D possibly corresponds to TRBD1 (5 bases). Trimming left V 0 bases short and J 4 bases short, with 10 bases between. This CDR3 is built from 14 residues. Germline lookup yields CDR1 SGHRS and CDR2 YFSETQ. The CDR3 DNA reads TGCGCCAGCAGCTTGGACCCGGGGGGCACTGAAGCTTTCTTT. Amino acid sequence: CASSLDPGGTEAFF. The full variable domain, its missing parts supplied by reference TRBV5-1 and TRBJ1-1, is KAGVTQTPRYLIKTRGQQVTLSCSPISGHRSVSWYQQTPGQGLQFLFEYFSETQRNKGNFPGRFSGRQFSNSRSEMNVSTLELGDSALYLCASSLDPGGTEAFFGQGTRLTVV.

For this clone: The same CDR3 arises from other DNA sequences in this sample as well. This chain uses TRBV20-1 with TRBJ2-1; D is unresolved. The V end lost 4 bases, the J end lost 4 bases, and 5 bases lay between the germline ends. In germline, CDR1 is DFQATT, CDR2 SNEGSKA (reference sequence). The CDR3 sequence is 11 residues long. Written as DNA, the CDR3 is TGCAGTGCTACGAATTACAATGAGCAGTTCTTC. It specifies CSATNYNEQFF.

This chain links TRBV7-5 with TRBJ2-7; TRBD2 was called by the table and not checked on the DNA. TRBV7-5 counts as a pseudogene. The length of the CDR3 is 15 residues. CDR3 coding DNA: TGTGCCAGAAGCGTGCGATTAAGGAGCTCCTACGAGCAGTACTTC. Protein sequence: CARSVRLRSSYEQYF.

In regard to this clone: The same CDR3 can be traced to other DNA sequences in this sample. J is TRBJ2-1 and V is TRBV7-3, with D possibly TRBD2 on 5 matching bases. Trimming took 2 bases from V and 0 from J, leaving 11 bases between them. The CDR3 consists of 16 residues. Germline-derived CDR1 and CDR2 are SGHTA and FQGTGA. CDR3 DNA: TGTGCCAGCAGCTTAGGGCGGGCGAGCTCCTACAATGAGCAGTTCTTC. As protein: CASSLGRASSYNEQFF.

The CDR3 here is CASSLGTGAPAAQYF. DNA for the CDR3: TGCGCCAGCAGCTTGGGGACAGGTGCCCCGGCGGCCCAGTACTTC. J is TRBJ2-5 and V is TRBV5-1, with 7 bases lining up with TRBD1. Germline V gene sequence: CDR1 SGHRS, CDR2 YFSETQ. Unmatched junction bases numbered 11, after V lost 0 bases and J lost 9 bases. The CDR3 totals 15 residues.

CDR3 bases: TGTGCCAGCAGCTTTTTAGGGGGTGTCCCTGGGGCCAACGTCCTGACTTTC. As protein: CASSFLGGVPGANVLTF. The J gene is TRBJ2-6, the V gene TRBV5-4, with D perhaps matching TRBD1 (6 bases). The germline CDR1 and CDR2 sequences are SGHNT and YYREEE (reference sequence). V was clipped by 2 bases and J by 2 bases, with 14 bases between them. This CDR3 is 17 amino acids long.

The rearrangement joins TRBV5-4 to TRBJ2-3; D is unclear. In germline, CDR1 is SGHNT, CDR2 YYREEE (reference sequence). The CDR3 has 14 amino acids. The V gene lost 4 bases and the J gene lost 5 bases, with 14 bases spanning the gap. The CDR3 nucleotides are TGTGCCAGCAGCACACGGACGGGCGGAGATACGCAGTATTTT. Protein: CASSTRTGGDTQYF. Filled out from reference TRBV5-4 and TRBJ2-3, the complete variable domain reads ETGVTQSPTHLIKTRGQQVTLRCSSQSGHNTVSWYQQALGQGPQFIFQYYREEENGRGNFPPRFSGLQFPNYSSELNVNALELDDSALYLCASSTRTGGDTQYFGPGTRLTVL.

Turning to this clone: This sample includes further DNA sequences coding for the same CDR3. The chain carries TRBV5-4 and TRBJ2-3; D perhaps matches TRBD2 (6 bases). This CDR3 has 15 residues. Germline lookup yields CDR1 SGHNT and CDR2 YYREEE (reference sequence). Between the trimmed V and J ends, which lost 0 bases and 4 bases, there was a span of 12 bases. The CDR3 coding sequence is TGTGCCAGCAGCTTGGCGGGGACTTCAGCAGATACGCAGTATTTT. Translation: CASSLAGTSADTQYF.

The rearrangement joins TRBV7-3 to TRBJ2-5; no definite D call. The germline V gene encodes CDR1 SGHTA and CDR2 FQGTGA. CDR3 length: 15 residues. The ends were cut back, 5 bases at V and 2 bases at J, with 15 bases in the middle. CDR3 coding DNA: TGTGCCAGCAGCCCAAAGGACGGTGGACAAGAGACCCAGTACTTC. It codes for CASSPKDGGQETQYF.

The chain combines TRBV28 with TRBJ2-7, with D perhaps assigned TRBD1 or TRBD2 (6 bases each). This CDR3 region has 15 residues. Germline assignment: CDR1 MDHEN and CDR2 SYDVKM. The germline V and J ends were trimmed by 1 base and 0 bases, with 10 bases remaining between them. This CDR3 is CASSLYGGHSYEQYF. CDR3 DNA sequence: TGTGCCAGCAGTTTATACGGGGGCCACTCCTACGAGCAGTACTTC.

This chain joins TRBV11-1 and TRBJ2-1, with 10 bases matching TRBD1. Germline values: CDR1 SGHAT, CDR2 FQDESV (reference sequence). The CDR3 is 18 residues long. With 4 bases clipped from V and 0 bases from J, the junction kept 9 bases outside the gene matches. CDR3 protein: CASSSGQGREGSYNEQFF. CDR3 nucleotide sequence: TGTGCCAGCAGCTCGGGACAGGGGCGAGAAGGCTCCTACAATGAGCAGTTCTTC.

As DNA, the CDR3 is TGTGCCATCAGTCAAACTAGCGGGAGATCCTACGAGCAGTACTTC. It specifies CAISQTSGRSYEQYF. The chain links TRBV10-3 to TRBJ2-7; 11 bases align to TRBD2. Unmatched junction bases numbered 4, after V lost 5 bases and J lost 1 base. Germline V gives CDR1 ENHRY, CDR2 SYGVKD. The CDR3 has 15 residues.

The chain uses TRBV5-1 and TRBJ2-2; the D call may be TRBD1 or TRBD2 (6 bases each). The CDR3 is 17 amino acids. The germline V and J ends were trimmed by 2 bases and 1 base, with 15 bases remaining between them. Germline values: CDR1 SGHRS, CDR2 YFSETQ. The CDR3 DNA sequence: TGCGCCAGCAGCTTTCCCGTCCGGGGGCAGAACACCGGGGAGCTGTTTTTT. This encodes CASSFPVRGQNTGELFF.

This rearrangement joins TRBV5-6 to TRBJ2-5; 8 bases are a match to TRBD2. CDR1 and CDR2 from the germline V gene are SGHDT and YYEEEE. The CDR3 has 15 residues. V lost 4 bases and J lost 1; bases outside the gene matches: 6. The CDR3 nucleotides read TGTGCCAGCAGCCGACTCACTAGCGGCCAAGAGACCCAGTACTTC. It translates to CASSRLTSGQETQYF.

The chain has TRBV10-3 and TRBJ2-7, with TRBD2 matching over 7 bases. The germline V gene encodes CDR1 ENHRY and CDR2 SYGVKD. V dropped 3 bases and J dropped 2; count of bases not matched to a gene: 1. The CDR3 length is 13 residues. The CDR3 region has the DNA TGTGCCATCAGTGACGCGGGAGCCTACGAGCAGTACTTC. This translates into CAISDAGAYEQYF.

The chain combines TRBV10-3 with TRBJ1-2; unclear D gene. This CDR3 spans 17 amino acids. Germline CDR1 is ENHRY and CDR2 is SYGVKD. V was trimmed by 4 bases and J by 4 bases, leaving 22 bases between them. DNA for the CDR3: TGTGCCATCAGTGGGGTCCGTCAGCCGCAAACCATCTATGGCTACACCTTC. It encodes CAISGVRQPQTIYGYTF.

The chain recombines TRBV11-3 with TRBJ2-2; D perhaps matches TRBD1 (6 bases). The CDR3 is made up of 15 amino acids. CDR1 is SGHNT and CDR2 is YENEEA in the germline V gene. V lost 4 bases to trimming and J lost 0 bases, with 9 bases between them. DNA for the CDR3: TGTGCCAGCAGCTCCTGGACAGCGAACACCGGGGAGCTGTTTTTT. Translated: CASSSWTANTGELFF. Full variable domain (missing parts from reference TRBV11-3 and TRBJ2-2): EAGVVQSPRYKIIEKKQPVAFWCNPISGHNTLYWYLQNLGQGPELLIRYENEEAVDDSQLPKDRFSAERLKGVDSTLKIQPAELGDSAVYLCASSSWTANTGELFFGEGSRLTVL.

The rearrangement uses TRBV21-1 and TRBJ1-5; the DNA was not used to check the table's D call, TRBD1. TRBV21-1 is annotated as a pseudogene. The CDR3 is 14 residues long. The CDR3 here is CARGTHRVSQPQHF. CDR3 nucleotides: TGTGCCAGGGGTACTCACAGGGTCTCACAGCCCCAGCATTTT.

V is TRBV27 and J is TRBJ2-7; 8 bases fit TRBD2. CDR3 length: 12 amino acids. Germline V gene lookup returns CDR1 MNHEY and CDR2 SMNVEV (reference sequence). This CDR3 is CAAGGNSYEQYF. The CDR3 DNA reads TGTGCGGCGGGAGGAAACTCCTACGAGCAGTACTTC.

This clone was seen a single time. The V and J genes are TRBV5-4 and TRBJ2-1; D remains ambiguous. The germline CDR1 and CDR2 sequences are SGHNT and YYREEE (reference sequence). CDR3 length equals 14 residues. The ends were cut back, 2 bases at V and 5 bases at J, with 11 bases in the middle. CDR3 sequence: CASSFGPPNNEQFF. In nucleotides, the CDR3 is TGTGCCAGCAGCTTCGGGCCACCCAACAATGAGCAGTTCTTC.

The chain is built from TRBV7-6 and TRBJ2-3, with D perhaps matching TRBD1 (6 bases). With 1 base removed from V and 1 base from J, the gap between germline ends came to 15 bases. The CDR3 contains 17 residues. The germline CDR1 and CDR2 sequences are SGHVS and FNYEAQ. This CDR3 reads CASSLELGHPGTDTQYF. DNA of the CDR3: TGTGCCAGCAGCTTAGAACTGGGACACCCTGGCACAGATACGCAGTATTTT.